Reported below is one T cell receptor beta chain. Antigen: not known. CDR1 and CDR2 from the germline V gene are GTSNPN and SVGIG (reference sequence). This CDR3 is built from 15 residues. J was trimmed by 3 bases and V by 0 bases; bases with no gene match: 2. Use of 60 Vbeta and 13 Jbeta primers characterized the PCR. Profiling relied on immunoSEQ multiplex PCR, and the TCRdb table lists in-frame clones only, not all of them. This sample carries 150,000 or so clones, 84% of them seen once, and the ten largest clones take under 0.4%. The data were obtained in a study of cytomegalovirus exposure and HLA in healthy donors. Study-level findings and limits: A later analysis by the authors found several of the most significant clusters apparently linked to common viral pathogens. In a later analysis, CMV-associated beta chains were mostly HLA-associated, it appeared.

The origin of this receptor is a boy aged 2 to 10 in good health and CMV-seronegative. The chain joins TRBV30 to TRBJ2-7; 13 nucleotides align to TRBD2. Sequencing was carried out using PBMCs. CDR3 region: CAWSVGLAGVYEQYF. DNA of the CDR3: TGTGCCTGGAGTGTAGGACTAGCGGGAGTCTACGAGCAGTACTTC.